This TCR beta chain was identified in a study of early T cells in non-severe SARS-CoV-2 infection. For the study at large: It was bulk RNA from unsorted whole blood that was sequenced, and the chains were unpaired.

The V segment lost 5 bases and the J segment 7 bases; nucleotides outside the gene matches: 7. Germline V lookup: CDR1 SEHNR, CDR2 FQNEAQ (reference sequence). The CDR3 is 15 residues long. Each CDR3 protein gets one entry after TCRdb re-called the 5' RACE reads with MiXCR. This sample has some 78,000 distinct CDR3 sequences, with under 15% found just once. This clonotype has at least ten counts. The sequence came from an adult who was a healthcare worker with PCR-confirmed SARS-CoV-2 infection or an uninfected control (not recorded which). The sample was whole blood. The chain combines TRBV7-9 with TRBJ2-1; 11 nucleotides align to TRBD2. The CDR3 reads CASSPLPSGRNEQFF. DNA of the CDR3: TGTGCCAGCAGCCCCTTACCTAGCGGGAGGAATGAGCAGTTCTTC.